This entry describes one T cell receptor (beta chain). The CDR3 has 15 residues. The sample is drawn from a study of cytomegalovirus exposure and HLA in healthy donors. Study at large: Some 80 million unique TCR sequences came from HLA-typed donors in an early release.

A multiplex PCR was run with 60 Vbeta primers and 13 Jbeta primers. Only in-frame clones appear in the TCRdb table, and some are missing; sequencing was by immunoSEQ multiplex PCR. In total, the table holds over 70,000 clones. This chain uses TRBV21-1 with TRBJ2-7; no check of the table's D call, TRBD2, against the DNA was made. TRBV21-1 corresponds to a pseudogene. The origin of this receptor is a woman aged 40 to 55 in good health and CMV-seropositive. Material: PBMCs. CDR3 residues: CASGIAGGPSYEQYF. The CDR3 DNA is TGTGCCAGCGGCATAGCGGGAGGGCCTTCCTACGAGCAGTACTTC.